Each of the 14 T cell receptor beta chains below was sequenced from the same sample in a study of identical twins. TCRdb re-called the 5' RACE reads with MiXCR, one entry per CDR3 protein. The sample has some 270,000 distinct CDR3 sequences; around 8.3% are singletons. In addition, the sample was reused for a study of yellow fever vaccine responses in identical twins.

Sequencing was carried out using CD8+ T cells sorted from blood. The receptor set was obtained from a woman younger than 35 in good health.

This clonotype has a count of ten or more. The V call is TRBV27, the J call TRBJ2-7; D perhaps matches TRBD1 (6 bases). CDR3 length: 14 amino acids. Deletions cut 6 bases from V and 2 bases from J, with 14 bases between. Germline V lookup: CDR1 MNHEY, CDR2 SMNVEV (reference sequence). The CDR3 bases are TGTGCCAGCAGCCCCCAGGGACAAGCCTACGAGCAGTACTTC. As protein: CASSPQGQAYEQYF.

This chain uses TRBV27 with TRBJ2-1; no clear D. Germline V CDR1 and CDR2: MNHEY, SMNVEV (reference sequence). With 5 bases removed from V and 6 bases from J, the gap between germline ends came to 14 bases. The CDR3 contains 14 residues. CDR3: CASSPAATFNEQFF. Written as DNA, the CDR3 is TGTGCCAGCAGTCCAGCAGCAACCTTCAATGAGCAGTTCTTC.

A few counts support this clonotype. V usage is TRBV9 and J usage is TRBJ2-5; D is perhaps TRBD2 (7 bases). This CDR3 spans 15 amino acids. The V gene lost 3 bases and the J gene lost 4 bases, with 16 bases spanning the gap. Germline-derived CDR1 and CDR2 are SGDLS and YYNGEE. The CDR3 region has the DNA TGTGCCAGCAGCGCGGACGGGGGGCTTACAGAGACCCAGTACTTC. Encoded protein: CASSADGGLTETQYF.

In nucleotides, the CDR3 is TGTGCCAGCAGTTTAAAGAACCTGGGCTACGAGCAGTACTTC. As protein: CASSLKNLGYEQYF. This chain joins TRBV28 and TRBJ2-7; D uncertain. Trimming shortened V by 2 bases and J by 3 bases, and 11 bases separated the two germline ends. The CDR3 has 14 amino acids. Germline values: CDR1 MDHEN, CDR2 SYDVKM.

Ten or more counts support this clonotype. The rearrangement uses TRBV12-3 or TRBV12-4 and TRBJ2-3; the D is unclear. The length of the CDR3 is 13 residues. V lost 5 bases and J 5 bases, leaving 11 bases between the germline ends. In DNA, the CDR3 is TGTGCCAGCAGTCCCTCACGGCAAGATACGCAGTATTTT. This gives the protein CASSPSRQDTQYF.

This clonotype appeared a few times. The J gene is TRBJ2-4, the V gene TRBV9; 8 nucleotides match TRBD1. Trimming took 3 bases from V and 3 from J; bases not matched to a gene: 5. The CDR3 runs 15 residues. Looked up from germline, CDR1 is SGDLS and CDR2 is YYNGEE. CDR3 bases: TGTGCCAGCAGCGAACAGGGGGTGGACAAAAACATTCAGTACTTC. This gives the protein CASSEQGVDKNIQYF.

The rearrangement joins TRBV4-3 to TRBJ1-1, with TRBD1 identical over 8 bases. V was clipped by 0 bases and J by 3 bases; unmatched bases: 3. The V gene's germline CDR1 is LGHNA and CDR2 YSLEER. The CDR3 extends over 15 amino acids. The CDR3 here is CASSQEQGAYTEAFF. CDR3 bases: TGCGCCAGCAGCCAAGAGCAGGGGGCGTACACTGAAGCTTTCTTT.

V is TRBV2 and J is TRBJ1-1; a weak D match, TRBD1 (6 bases). Trimming removed 0 bases at V and 4 bases at J, with 9 bases between. Germline V CDR1 and CDR2: SNHLY, FYNNEI. This CDR3 is built from 14 residues. The chain's CDR3 is CASSEAGGTTEAFF. Written as DNA, the CDR3 is TGTGCCAGCAGTGAAGCAGGGGGGACCACTGAAGCTTTCTTT.

The V and J genes are TRBV29-1 and TRBJ2-1, with 11 bases aligning to TRBD2. The CDR3 totals 13 residues. Germline values: CDR1 SQVTM, CDR2 ANQGSEA. V was clipped by 1 base and J by 9 bases; unmatched bases: 2. The chain's CDR3 is CSVEVAGGGEQFF. CDR3 sequence (DNA): TGCAGCGTTGAAGTAGCGGGGGGGGGTGAGCAGTTCTTC.

This chain uses TRBV3-1 with TRBJ2-7, with unresolved D. Trimming cost V 2 bases and J 1 base, with 9 bases left between them. Germline V gene data show CDR1 as LGHDT and CDR2 as YNNKEL (reference sequence). CDR3 length: 14 residues. The CDR3 loop reads CASSQWVQSYEQYF. The CDR3 region has the DNA TGTGCCAGCAGCCAATGGGTGCAATCCTACGAGCAGTACTTC.

This clonotype was picked up a small number of times. V is TRBV25-1 and J is TRBJ2-5; 8 bases align to TRBD1. With 1 base clipped from V and 0 bases from J, the junction kept 16 bases outside the gene matches. The V gene's germline CDR1 is MGHDK and CDR2 SYGVNS. The CDR3 totals 20 residues. CDR3 nucleotide sequence: TGTGCCAGCAGTGAATCGGGGGACAGGACGGGGGTTTGGAACCAAGAGACCCAGTACTTC. Its protein is CASSESGDRTGVWNQETQYF. Full variable domain (outside the CDR3, taken from reference TRBV25-1 and TRBJ2-5): EADIYQTPRYLVIGTGKKITLECSQTMGHDKMYWYQQDPGMELHLIHYSYGVNSTEKGDLSSESTVSRIRTEHFPLTLESARPSHTSQYLCASSESGDRTGVWNQETQYFGPGTRLLVL.

This clonotype was seen repeatedly, ten times or more. The rearrangement joins TRBV14 to TRBJ2-7, with a weak D call TRBD2 (6 bases). The V gene's germline CDR1 is SGHDN and CDR2 FVKESK. This CDR3 is 13 amino acids long. V lost 5 bases and J lost 2, with 10 bases in between. The CDR3 reads CASSVGSAYEQYF. The CDR3 nucleotides read TGTGCCAGCAGCGTCGGGAGTGCCTACGAGCAGTACTTC.

This clonotype was observed many times. The V call is TRBV20-1, the J call TRBJ2-7; D uncertain. The germline V gene has CDR1 DFQATT and CDR2 SNEGSKA (reference sequence). Trimming removed 2 bases from V and 0 bases from J, with 8 bases in between. CDR3 length: 13 amino acids. The CDR3 region has the DNA TGCAGTGCTAGAATCCGAAGCTCCTACGAGCAGTACTTC. It specifies CSARIRSSYEQYF.

The chain employs TRBV30 and TRBJ2-7, with D perhaps matching TRBD2 (8 bases). The CDR3 sequence is 15 residues long. CDR1 is GTSNPN and CDR2 is SVGIG in the germline V gene (reference sequence). V lost 0 bases and J 6 bases, leaving 18 bases between the germline ends. The DNA of the CDR3 is TGTGCCTGGAGTGTACGGGAGGGGGCGGTAAGCGAGCAGTACTTC. Its protein is CAWSVREGAVSEQYF.